Here is one T cell receptor (beta chain) with its context. The germline V gene encodes CDR1 SGHDN and CDR2 FVKESK. The CDR3 covers 12 residues. Tens of thousands of genome equivalents of blood DNA were amplified for TRB. This sample is drawn from a study of T cell clusters in autoimmune cytopenias. Multiplex touch-down PCR amplified TRB using TRB-A and TRB-B pools in one tube. TCRdb re-called the multiplex PCR reads, yielding one record per CDR3 amino acid sequence without DNA. The repertoire table contains fewer than 6,000 distinct CDR3 sequences. The sample also formed part of further work on T cell repertoires in aging, cancer and after chemotherapy. This second study notes: The full dataset contained roughly 8.8 million TCR reads. Compared with age-matched healthy donors, untreated hematological or solid cancer patients showed higher blood TCR clonality. Healthy donors lost TCR diversity with age mainly through richness, cancer patients through richness and evenness. Rebound thymic output was suggested by rising median generation probability during chemotherapy in each cancer cohort.

Sequenced input: peripheral blood. The source is a human donor in good health. This chain links TRBV14 with TRBJ1-4. CDR3 in amino acids: CASSQDQRVLFF.